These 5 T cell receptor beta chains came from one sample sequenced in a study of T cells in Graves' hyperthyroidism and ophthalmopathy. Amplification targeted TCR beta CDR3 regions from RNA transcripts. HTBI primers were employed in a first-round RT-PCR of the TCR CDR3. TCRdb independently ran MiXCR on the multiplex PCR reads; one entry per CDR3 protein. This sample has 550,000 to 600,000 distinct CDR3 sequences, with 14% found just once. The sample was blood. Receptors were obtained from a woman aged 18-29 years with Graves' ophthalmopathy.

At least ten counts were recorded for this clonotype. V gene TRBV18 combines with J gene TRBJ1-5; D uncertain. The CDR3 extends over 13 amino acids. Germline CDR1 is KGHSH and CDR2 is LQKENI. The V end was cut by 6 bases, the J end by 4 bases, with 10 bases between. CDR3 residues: CASSPGENQPQHF. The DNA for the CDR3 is TGTGCCAGCTCCCCCGGGGAGAATCAGCCCCAGCATTTT.

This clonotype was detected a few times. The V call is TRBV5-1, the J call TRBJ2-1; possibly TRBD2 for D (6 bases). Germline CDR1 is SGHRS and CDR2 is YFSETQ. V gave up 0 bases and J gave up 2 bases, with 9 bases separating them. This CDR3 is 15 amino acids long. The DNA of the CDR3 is TGCGCCAGCAGCTTGGTAGCGGAGACCTACAATGAGCAGTTCTTC. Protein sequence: CASSLVAETYNEQFF.

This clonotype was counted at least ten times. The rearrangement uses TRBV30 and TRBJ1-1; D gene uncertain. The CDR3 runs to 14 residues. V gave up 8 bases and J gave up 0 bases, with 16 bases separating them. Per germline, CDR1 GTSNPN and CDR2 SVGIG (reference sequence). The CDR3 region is CAGRNRAMNTEAFF. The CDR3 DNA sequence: TGTGCCGGCCGTAACAGAGCCATGAACACTGAAGCTTTCTTT. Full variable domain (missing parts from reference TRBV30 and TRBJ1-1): SQTIHQWPATLVQPVGSPLSLECTVEGTSNPNLYWYRQAAGRGLQLLFYSVGIGQISSEVPQNLSASRPQDRQFILSSKKLLLSDSGFYLCAGRNRAMNTEAFFGQGTRLTVV.

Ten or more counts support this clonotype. CDR3 region: CASYTLSNEQFF. The CDR3, as DNA: TGTGCCTCCTACACTCTGAGCAATGAGCAGTTCTTC. The J gene is TRBJ2-1, the V gene TRBV30, with unresolved D. Per the germline V gene, CDR1 is GTSNPN and CDR2 is SVGIG (reference sequence). V was shortened by 7 bases and J by 6 bases, with 13 bases between the two germline ends. CDR3 size: 12 residues. Supplemented by reference TRBV30 and TRBJ2-1, the full variable domain reads SQTIHQWPATLVQPVGSPLSLECTVEGTSNPNLYWYRQAAGRGLQLLFYSVGIGQISSEVPQNLSASRPQDRQFILSSKKLLLSDSGFYLCASYTLSNEQFFGPGTRLTVL.

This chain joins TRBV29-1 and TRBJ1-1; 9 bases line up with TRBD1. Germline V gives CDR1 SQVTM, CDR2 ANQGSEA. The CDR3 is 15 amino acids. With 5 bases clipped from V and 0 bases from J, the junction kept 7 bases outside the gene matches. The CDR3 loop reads CSVFTGTGLNTEAFF. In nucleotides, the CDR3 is TGCAGCGTTTTTACCGGGACAGGGCTGAACACTGAAGCTTTCTTT.